Given below is one TCR beta chain in context. This sample is drawn from a study of T cells in localized non-small cell lung cancer. Looked up from germline, CDR1 is LGHNA and CDR2 is YNFKEQ. The CDR3 consists of 14 residues. Trimming took 2 bases from V and 3 from J, leaving 10 bases between them. The repertoire was sequenced with immunoSEQ multiplex PCR; TCRdb's copy has only in-frame clones and lacks some. The table lists tens of thousands of clones, about four fifths of them singletons. The sequenced sample was peripheral blood, obtained before any cancer treatment. This sequence joins TRBV4-2 and TRBJ2-5; unclear D gene. This receptor was taken from a male donor aged 60 or over with stage II squamous cell lung carcinoma. The CDR3 region has the DNA TGTGCCAGCAGCCAACGGACGGATGAAGAGACCCAGTACTTC. It yields the protein CASSQRTDEETQYF.